Presented here are 7 T cell receptor beta chains from one specimen sequenced in a study of OX40 agonist ivuxolimab in advanced cancers. The method was immunoSEQ multiplex PCR; TCRdb's version includes in-frame clones alone and lacks a portion of them. The repertoire holds about 58,000 clones, with about 85% as singletons. Sequenced here: CD4+ or CD8+ T cells sorted from blood, sampled in a trial of the OX40 agonist ivuxolimab. These receptors all stem from an adult with an advanced solid tumor such as melanoma, head and neck, liver or kidney cancer.

This clone was found a few times. The rearrangement links TRBV5-4 to TRBJ2-5, with D perhaps TRBD2 (5 bases). The germline CDR1 and CDR2 sequences are SGHNT and YYREEE (reference sequence). The V end was cut by 1 base, the J end by 5 bases, with 12 bases between. The CDR3 has 14 residues. CDR3 nucleotides: TGTGCCAGCAGCTTGTACGGGGTGGAGGAGACCCAGTACTTC. Amino acids: CASSLYGVEETQYF.

J is TRBJ1-3 and V is TRBV6-5; the D is unclear. The V end lost 0 bases, the J end lost 5 bases, and 5 bases lay between the germline ends. Germline V gives CDR1 MNHEY, CDR2 SVGAGI. CDR3 length equals 13 residues. The CDR3 region has the DNA TGTGCCAGCAGTTACTCTAGTAGAAACACCATATATTTT. Residues: CASSYSSRNTIYF.

The rearrangement links TRBV11-1 to TRBJ2-7; 9 bases line up with TRBD1. J gave up 5 bases and V 6 bases, and 5 bases lay outside the gene matches. The CDR3 is 13 amino acids. Germline CDR1 and CDR2: SGHAT and FQDESV (reference sequence). CDR3 nucleotides: TGTGCCAGCAGGTTGGGGACAGGGAACGAGCAGTACTTC. Residues: CASRLGTGNEQYF.

The chain is built from TRBV19 and TRBJ1-4, with a possible D match to TRBD1 (5 bases). Germline CDR1 is LNHDA and CDR2 is SQIVND (reference sequence). This CDR3 comprises 16 residues. V was pared by 3 bases and J by 0 bases, with 11 bases between. CDR3 coding DNA: TGTGCCAGTAGTATTGCCCGGGACGCAACTAATGAAAAACTGTTTTTT. Translated: CASSIARDATNEKLFF.

There are a few counts of this clone. The chain combines TRBV11-2 with TRBJ2-5; no definite D call. The CDR3 consists of 11 residues. In germline, CDR1 is SGHAT, CDR2 FQNNGV. The ends were cut back, 5 bases at V and 1 base at J, with 2 bases in the middle. CDR3 DNA sequence: TGTGCCAGCAGCCTCCAAGAGACCCAGTACTTC. Translation gives CASSLQETQYF.

This sequence joins TRBV6-5 and TRBJ2-3, with no clear D. V was trimmed by 2 bases and J by 5 bases, leaving 2 bases between them. The CDR3 loop spans 11 amino acids. Germline CDR1 reads MNHEY; CDR2 reads SVGAGI. Here the CDR3 reads CASSYGDTQYF. For the CDR3, the DNA is TGTGCCAGCAGTTACGGAGATACGCAGTATTTT.

The chain couples TRBV4-1 to TRBJ2-6; D uncertain. Germline V gene lookup returns CDR1 MGHRA and CDR2 YSYEKL. The V and J ends lost 8 bases and 3 bases respectively, with 11 bases between them. This CDR3 comprises 14 residues. The DNA of the CDR3 is TGCGCCAGCCGTAGAGGTATTGGGGCCAACGTCCTGACTTTC. It is translated as CASRRGIGANVLTF.